What follows is one TCR beta chain and its context. The antigen remains undetermined. Every patient had mismatch repair deficiency by PCR or immunohistochemistry. TCR sequencing covered three patients who responded to pembrolizumab. This sample was taken from a study of PD-1 blockade in mismatch repair-deficient tumors. Study-wide context: Patients had some twelve mismatch repair-deficient cancer types, all previously treated and progressing. Study observations and caveats: Tumor-resident clones, often undetectable pretreatment in blood, expanded then contracted after pembrolizumab.

TCRdb keeps only in-frame clones here, not all; method: immunoSEQ multiplex PCR. The data show under 95,000 clones, with about 84% seen just once and 2.6% held by the top ten. The input for sequencing was peripheral blood, taken 12 weeks after starting pembrolizumab. This receptor was taken from an adult with mismatch repair-deficient cancer.

As DNA, the CDR3 is TGCGCCAGCAGTCAGATTACCAGACAGAGTTCTAACTATGGCTACACCTTC. Protein sequence: CASSQITRQSSNYGYTF. The J gene is TRBJ1-2, the V gene TRBV10-1; a possible D gene is TRBD1 (5 bases). The germline gives CDR1 WNHNN, CDR2 SYGVQD (reference sequence). Trimming took 5 bases from V and 0 from J, leaving 19 bases between them. The CDR3 runs 17 residues.